This passage covers 10 T cell receptor beta chains from one sample sequenced in a study of blood T cell repertoires in COVID-19 (dated by TCRdb to 2018 to 2020). Libraries were built with the immunoSEQ multiplex PCR assay. The table comes from immuneACCESS by way of TCRdb, which keeps in-frame sequences with V and J called. Part of the clones is missing from these tables; in studies checked, under half for an unresolved V gene and the rest for unknown reasons. Counted in this sample were around 250,000 clones; 84% of them appeared once. The ten largest account for over 8.5% of the sample. Sequenced input: peripheral blood. The receptors come from a human donor in a cohort sampled during active COVID-19.

The CDR3 protein is CASSSGGLFHEQFF. CDR3 DNA: TGTGCCAGCAGTAGCGGGGGGTTGTTTCATGAGCAGTTCTTC. This chain joins TRBV6-2 or TRBV6-3 and TRBJ2-1; 9 bases are a match to TRBD2. The germline V gene encodes CDR1 MNHEY and CDR2 SVGEGT. The CDR3 runs to 14 residues. The junction had 7 bases not matched to a gene; V was cut back by 5 bases and J by 8 bases.

The chain couples TRBV9 to TRBJ2-3; 8 bases map to TRBD1. The germline V gene encodes CDR1 SGDLS and CDR2 YYNGEE. The CDR3 extends over 15 amino acids. The J segment lost 1 base and the V segment lost 3 bases, leaving 4 bases of the junction unmatched. The CDR3, as DNA: TGTGCCAGCAGCGGCAAGACAGGGGGCACAGATACGCAGTATTTT. Translated, it gives CASSGKTGGTDTQYF.

V gene TRBV4-3 combines with J gene TRBJ2-3, with 10 bases aligning to TRBD2. The V gene end was trimmed by 2 bases and the J gene end by 2 bases; junction bases not matched to a gene: 7. CDR3 length: 17 amino acids. Germline V CDR1 and CDR2: LGHNA, YSLEER. As DNA, the CDR3 is TGCGCCAGCAGCCAATACAGTCTAGCGGGGGTCACAGATACGCAGTATTTT. Translating gives CASSQYSLAGVTDTQYF.

V is TRBV6-5 and J is TRBJ1-5; weak D call: TRBD1 (5 bases). The germline V and J ends were trimmed by 6 bases and 2 bases, with 8 bases remaining between them. Germline V gene data show CDR1 as MNHEY and CDR2 as SVGAGI. The CDR3 loop spans 13 amino acids. The CDR3 here is CASRDTGNQPQHF. The DNA of the CDR3 is TGTGCCAGCAGGGACACCGGCAATCAGCCCCAGCATTTT.

The chain has TRBV10-1 and TRBJ2-1; 9 bases line up with TRBD2. The V and J ends lost 5 bases and 0 bases, in that order; junction bases with no gene match: 5. CDR1 and CDR2 from the germline V gene are WNHNN and SYGVQD (reference sequence). The CDR3 consists of 16 residues. The CDR3 loop reads CASSSLAGSSYNEQFF. The DNA for the CDR3 is TGCGCCAGCAGTTCTCTAGCGGGGAGCTCCTACAATGAGCAGTTCTTC.

This clone was seen only a few times. The rearrangement uses TRBV7-9 and TRBJ2-1; a weak D match, TRBD1 (6 bases). The germline V gene has CDR1 SEHNR and CDR2 FQNEAQ (reference sequence). This CDR3 has 15 residues. Trimming stripped 5 bases from V and 8 bases from J, with 19 bases between. CDR3 sequence reads: CASSPTGTPSYEQFF. CDR3 nucleotides: TGTGCCAGCAGCCCTACCGGGACACCCTCGTATGAGCAGTTCTTC.

V and J are TRBV7-9 and TRBJ2-5; TRBD1 is a possible D gene (5 bases). Germline V CDR1 and CDR2: SEHNR, FQNEAQ (reference sequence). Trimming removed 3 bases from V and 2 bases from J, with 13 bases in between. This CDR3 region has 15 residues. The CDR3 DNA follows: TGTGCCAGCAGCTTTCAGGGAACCAAACAAGAGACCCAGTACTTC. This translates into CASSFQGTKQETQYF. The whole variable domain, filled in from reference TRBV7-9 and TRBJ2-5, reads DTGVSQNPRHKITKRGQNVTFRCDPISEHNRLYWYRQTLGQGPEFLTYFQNEAQLEKSRLLSDRFSAERPKGSFSTLEIQRTEQGDSAMYLCASSFQGTKQETQYFGPGTRLLVL.

The chain couples TRBV19 to TRBJ1-1; D is perhaps TRBD1 (6 bases). Trimming pared 6 bases from V and 4 bases from J, leaving 18 bases between. CDR1 is LNHDA, CDR2 SQIVND, per germline (reference sequence). CDR3 size: 15 residues. CDR3 nucleotides: TGTGCCAGTAGGACAACAGGGAACCGCCCCACTGAAGCTTTCTTT. Protein: CASRTTGNRPTEAFF.

The chain combines TRBV7-9 with TRBJ2-1; a possible D gene is TRBD2 (5 bases). The ends were cut back, 3 bases at V and 4 bases at J, with 7 bases in the middle. CDR1 and CDR2 from the germline V gene are SEHNR and FQNEAQ (reference sequence). CDR3 length equals 13 residues. The CDR3 loop is CASSFGVYNEQFF. DNA of the CDR3: TGTGCCAGCAGCTTCGGGGTTTACAATGAGCAGTTCTTC.

The genes are TRBV18 and TRBJ1-1, with TRBD1 as a possible D gene (6 bases). CDR3 length: 14 amino acids. Germline V gene data show CDR1 as KGHSH and CDR2 as LQKENI. Trimming shortened V by 3 bases and J by 1 base, and 9 bases separated the two germline ends. In nucleotides, the CDR3 is TGTGCCAGCTCACCCGGGACACGGAACACTGAAGCTTTCTTT. It encodes CASSPGTRNTEAFF.